This T cell receptor (beta chain) came from a study of cytomegalovirus exposure and HLA in healthy donors. V shed 2 bases and J 12 bases; nucleotides not matched to a gene: 6. Germline V lookup: CDR1 DFQATT, CDR2 SNEGSKA (reference sequence). The CDR3 runs to 11 residues. Study-wide results and limits: When a later analysis was performed, an Asian-associated ancestry cluster reportedly had fewer N-insertions than the roughly 700-donor mean.

Primers: 60 Vbeta forward and 13 Jbeta reverse. Here immunoSEQ multiplex PCR was the method, and the copy in TCRdb shows in-frame clones only, minus some. Here the sample table reports about 140,000 clones. Details on this clone: The antigen remains unidentified.

This chain uses TRBV20-1 with TRBJ2-7; 8 bases fit TRBD1. Material for sequencing was PBMCs. This sequence originates from a man aged 35-49 years in good health and CMV-seronegative. The CDR3 is CSARPSGTGYF. Here the CDR3 DNA reads TGCAGTGCTAGACCCTCCGGGACAGGGTACTTC.